This paragraph reports one T cell receptor (beta chain). Its antigen is not known. Any history of autoimmune disease or systemic immunosuppression disqualified patients. This record belongs to a study of OX40 agonist ivuxolimab in advanced cancers. About the research overall: The study treated patients with ivuxolimab, an agonistic anti-OX40 (CD134) antibody. Partial responses were recorded for three patients, including one with hepatocellular carcinoma and two with cutaneous melanoma. Study conclusions and caveats: The average count of expanded clones was higher among CD8+ T cells than among CD4+.

Only in-frame clones appear in the TCRdb table, and some are missing; sequencing was by immunoSEQ multiplex PCR. The sample includes 60,000 to 90,000 clones, approximately 80% of them seen just once. J was trimmed by 2 bases and V by 4 bases; bases with no gene match: 6. Looked up from germline, CDR1 is SGHRS and CDR2 is YFSETQ. This CDR3 is 14 amino acids long. Sequencing used CD4+ or CD8+ T cells sorted from blood, obtained in a trial of the OX40 agonist ivuxolimab. The sequence came from an adult with an advanced solid tumor such as melanoma, head and neck, liver or kidney cancer. This chain connects TRBV5-1 to TRBJ2-7, with 7 positions matching TRBD1. CDR3 nucleotide sequence: TGCGCCAGCAGCCCTACCGGGACAGCCTACGAGCAGTACTTC. It is translated as CASSPTGTAYEQYF.